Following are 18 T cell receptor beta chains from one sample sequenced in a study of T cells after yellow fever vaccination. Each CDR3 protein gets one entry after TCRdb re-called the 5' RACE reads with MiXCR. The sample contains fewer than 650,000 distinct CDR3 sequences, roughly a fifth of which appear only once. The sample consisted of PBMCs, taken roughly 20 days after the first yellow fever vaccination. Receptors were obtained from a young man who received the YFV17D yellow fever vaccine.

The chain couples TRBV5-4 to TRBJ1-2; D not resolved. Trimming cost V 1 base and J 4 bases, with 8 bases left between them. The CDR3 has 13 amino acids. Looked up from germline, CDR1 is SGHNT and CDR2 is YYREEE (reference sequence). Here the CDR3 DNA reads TGTGCCAGCAGCTTGTATTCGGGCTATGGCTACACCTTC. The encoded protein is CASSLYSGYGYTF.

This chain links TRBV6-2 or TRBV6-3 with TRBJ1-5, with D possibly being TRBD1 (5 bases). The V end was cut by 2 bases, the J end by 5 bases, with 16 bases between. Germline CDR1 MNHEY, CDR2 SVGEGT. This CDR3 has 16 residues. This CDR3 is CASSYGSSRVDQPQHF. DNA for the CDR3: TGTGCCAGCAGTTACGGTTCCTCCAGGGTGGATCAGCCCCAGCATTTT.

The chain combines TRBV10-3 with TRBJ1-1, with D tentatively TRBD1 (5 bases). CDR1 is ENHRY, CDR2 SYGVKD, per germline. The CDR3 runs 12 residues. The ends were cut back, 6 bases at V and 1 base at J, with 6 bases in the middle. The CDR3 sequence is CAIRTENTEAFF. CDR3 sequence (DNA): TGTGCCATCAGGACAGAGAACACTGAAGCTTTCTTT.

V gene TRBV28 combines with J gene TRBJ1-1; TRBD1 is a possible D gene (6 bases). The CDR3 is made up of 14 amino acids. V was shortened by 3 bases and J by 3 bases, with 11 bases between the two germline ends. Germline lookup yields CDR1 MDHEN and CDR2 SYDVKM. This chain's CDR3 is CASSLARGDTEAFF. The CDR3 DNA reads TGTGCCAGCAGTTTGGCCAGGGGAGACACTGAAGCTTTCTTT.

The CDR3 nucleotides are TGTGCCCTTATCGACAGGGGGCGTAAAGCTTTCTTT. This gives the protein CALIDRGRKAFF. The J gene is TRBJ1-1, the V gene TRBV30, with TRBD1 identical over 10 bases. The CDR3 sequence is 12 residues long. The V and J ends lost 8 bases and 9 bases, in that order; junction bases with no gene match: 9. Germline V gene sequence: CDR1 GTSNPN, CDR2 SVGIG (reference sequence).

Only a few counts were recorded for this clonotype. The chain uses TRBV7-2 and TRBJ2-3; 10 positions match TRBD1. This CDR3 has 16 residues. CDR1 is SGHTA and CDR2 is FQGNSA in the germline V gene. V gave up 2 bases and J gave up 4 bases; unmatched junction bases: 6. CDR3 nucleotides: TGTGCCAGCAGCTTAAGGGACAGGGGTATGGCAGATACGCAGTATTTT. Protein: CASSLRDRGMADTQYF.

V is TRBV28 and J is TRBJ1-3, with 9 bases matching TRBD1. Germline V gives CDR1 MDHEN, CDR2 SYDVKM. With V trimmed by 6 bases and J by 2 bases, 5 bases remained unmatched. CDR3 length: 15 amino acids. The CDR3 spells CASRSGTGTGNTIYF. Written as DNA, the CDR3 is TGTGCCAGCAGATCCGGGACAGGGACTGGAAACACCATATATTTT.

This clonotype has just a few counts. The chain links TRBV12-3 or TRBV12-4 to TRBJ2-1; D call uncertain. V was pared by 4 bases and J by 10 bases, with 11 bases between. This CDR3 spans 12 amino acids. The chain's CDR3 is CASSSRPGEQFF. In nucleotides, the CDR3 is TGTGCCAGCAGTTCTCGACCCGGAGAGCAGTTCTTC.

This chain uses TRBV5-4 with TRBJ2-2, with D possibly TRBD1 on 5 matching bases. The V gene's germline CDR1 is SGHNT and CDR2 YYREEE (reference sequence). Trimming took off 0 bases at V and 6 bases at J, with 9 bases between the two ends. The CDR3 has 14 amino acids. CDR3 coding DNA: TGTGCCAGCAGCTTGGATGGCAGGGCCGGGGAGCTGTTTTTT. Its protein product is CASSLDGRAGELFF.

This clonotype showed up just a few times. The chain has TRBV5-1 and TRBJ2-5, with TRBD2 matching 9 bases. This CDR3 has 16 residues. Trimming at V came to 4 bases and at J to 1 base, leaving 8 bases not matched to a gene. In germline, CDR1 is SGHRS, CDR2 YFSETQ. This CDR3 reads CASSALASGAQETQYF. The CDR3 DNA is TGCGCCAGCAGCGCCCTGGCTAGCGGGGCCCAAGAGACCCAGTACTTC.

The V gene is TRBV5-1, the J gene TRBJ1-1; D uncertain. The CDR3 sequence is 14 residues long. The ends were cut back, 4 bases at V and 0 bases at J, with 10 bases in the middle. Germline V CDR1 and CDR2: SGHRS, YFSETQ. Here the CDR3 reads CASSLRNMNTEAFF. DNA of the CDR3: TGCGCCAGCAGCCTCAGGAACATGAACACTGAAGCTTTCTTT.

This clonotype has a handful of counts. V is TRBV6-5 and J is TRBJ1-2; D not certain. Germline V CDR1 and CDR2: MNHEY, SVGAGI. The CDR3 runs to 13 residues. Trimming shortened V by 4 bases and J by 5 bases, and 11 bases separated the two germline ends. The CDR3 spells CASSWRTDYGYTF. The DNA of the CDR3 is TGTGCCAGCAGTTGGCGGACGGATTATGGCTACACCTTC.

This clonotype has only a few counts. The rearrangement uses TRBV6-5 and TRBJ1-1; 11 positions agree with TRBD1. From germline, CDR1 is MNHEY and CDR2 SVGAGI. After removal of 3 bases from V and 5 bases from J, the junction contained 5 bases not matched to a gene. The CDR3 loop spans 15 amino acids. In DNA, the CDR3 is TGTGCCAGCAGTTATTGGGGACAGGGGGAGACTGAAGCTTTCTTT. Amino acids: CASSYWGQGETEAFF.

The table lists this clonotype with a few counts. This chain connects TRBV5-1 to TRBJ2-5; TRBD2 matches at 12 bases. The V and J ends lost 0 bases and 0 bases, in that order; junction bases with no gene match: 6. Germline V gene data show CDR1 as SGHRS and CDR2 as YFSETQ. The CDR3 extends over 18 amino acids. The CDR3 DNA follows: TGCGCCAGCAGCTTGGGAGGACTAGCGGGGCCGTACCAAGAGACCCAGTACTTC. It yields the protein CASSLGGLAGPYQETQYF.

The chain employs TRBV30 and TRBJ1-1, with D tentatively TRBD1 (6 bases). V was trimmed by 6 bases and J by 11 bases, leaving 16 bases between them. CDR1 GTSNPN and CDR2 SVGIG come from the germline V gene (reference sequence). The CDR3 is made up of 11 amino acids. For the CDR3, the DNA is TGTGCCTGCCTAATGCGGCAGGGGGCTTTCTTT. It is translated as CACLMRQGAFF.

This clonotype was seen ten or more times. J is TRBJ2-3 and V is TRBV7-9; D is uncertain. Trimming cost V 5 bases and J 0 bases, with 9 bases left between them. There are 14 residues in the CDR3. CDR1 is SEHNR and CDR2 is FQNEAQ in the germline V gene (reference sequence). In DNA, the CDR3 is TGTGCCAGCAGCCGACCTATTAGCACAGATACGCAGTATTTT. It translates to CASSRPISTDTQYF.

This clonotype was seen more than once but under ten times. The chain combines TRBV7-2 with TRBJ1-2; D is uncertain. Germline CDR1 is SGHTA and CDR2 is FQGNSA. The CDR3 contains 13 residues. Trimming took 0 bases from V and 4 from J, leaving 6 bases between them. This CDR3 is CASSLAGSYGYTF. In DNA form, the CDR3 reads TGTGCCAGCAGCTTAGCCGGTTCCTATGGCTACACCTTC.

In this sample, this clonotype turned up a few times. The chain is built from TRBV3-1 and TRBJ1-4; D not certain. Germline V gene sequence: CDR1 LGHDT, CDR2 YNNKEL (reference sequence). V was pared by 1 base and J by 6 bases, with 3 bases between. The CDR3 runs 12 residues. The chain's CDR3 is CASSQVYEKLFF. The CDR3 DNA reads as TGTGCCAGCAGCCAAGTTTATGAAAAACTGTTTTTT.